A selection of T cell receptor beta chains follows, all from one sample in a study of T-cell memory formation after mild COVID-19. One entry per CDR3 protein results from TCRdb running MiXCR on the 5' RACE reads. The sample has over 500,000 distinct CDR3 sequences, 15% to 20% seen once. The sequenced sample consisted of PBMCs or a T cell subset sorted from them (not recorded which). The receptor source for this set is an adult woman who had mild COVID-19 (a few samples of this study predate the infection). Cell type and time point are not known. The CDR3 runs from the conserved cysteine through the conserved F or W. The D gene is left open where the match is weak.

-,TRBV28,CASGGVSYEQYF
-,TRBV4-1,CASSQDTGGYGYTF
-,TRBV6-6,CASTLQGYSYEQYF
-,TRBV10-3,CATLAEDEQYF
TRBD2,TRBV5-1,CASSTSGTTDTQYF
-,TRBV3-1,CASARNMNTEAFF
TRBD2,TRBV5-1,CASSLLGTSGQQETQYF
-,TRBV6-2/TRBV6-3,CASSYSTRRETQYF
-,TRBV20-1,CSPGSSYEQYF
TRBD2,TRBV6-2/TRBV6-3,CASRGLAGEYVWFF
-,TRBV4-2,CASSQGNPPFEAFF
TRBD1,TRBV6-2/TRBV6-3,CASSDRGLAGYTF
TRBD2,TRBV20-1,CSANPGGSGVGELFF
TRBD1,TRBV12-3/TRBV12-4,CASRAGQGAQHF
-,TRBV20-1,CSARVAVTGYTF
-,TRBV11-2,CASSLESLVGNEQFF
TRBD1,TRBV27,CASSSLDRVSSNQPQHF
TRBD1,TRBV12-5,CASGLVRGQGTTEAFF
-,TRBV6-5,CASSYREVSYNEQFF
-,TRBV4-1,CASSQEFGSNQPQHF
-,TRBV4-2,CASSQKRDYEQYF
TRBD1,TRBV19,CASSHRTGFGVNEKLFF
-,TRBV20-1,CSARDLTYEQYF
TRBD1,TRBV7-2,CASSPGQGGSQPQHF
TRBD1,TRBV4-2,CASSQTDRGRQPQHF
TRBD2,TRBV9,CASSVSGGATGTQYF
-,TRBV24-1,CATSHLASTDTQYF
-,TRBV29-1,CSVAGSRVNTEAFF
TRBD2,TRBV18,CASSPLAAGDEQYF
TRBD1,TRBV7-9,CASSLGTGFDEQYF
-,TRBV7-2,CASSPQTALPGYTF
TRBD1,TRBV11-2,CASSARQGGLPEAFF
TRBD2,TRBV25-1,CAGGRDTGELFF
-,TRBV5-1,CASSLLARGSGDTQYF
-,TRBV20-1,CSARVQHSNQPQHF
-,TRBV7-2,CASRPPAGNEQFF
TRBD2,TRBV15,CATSTSGTSGGEQFF
-,TRBV10-3,CAITSDSRGTEAFF
-,TRBV20-1,CSAIALAEQYF
-,TRBV5-1,CASSLGGGDNEQFF
-,TRBV6-2/TRBV6-3,CASSLTSEAFF
-,TRBV6-5,CASRAHTGNYGYTF
TRBD2,TRBV5-1,CASSLGLAGGTDTQYF
TRBD1,TRBV5-6,CASSLRGTGSQPQHF
TRBD2,TRBV10-3,CAISEAPPGGYEQYF
TRBD2,TRBV7-6,CASSLGVGGGRASEQFF
-,TRBV4-1,CASSPRVMNTEAFF
-,TRBV23-1,CASKVFSTDTQYF
TRBD1,TRBV28,CASRTGTVNSGANVLTF
TRBD1,TRBV25-1,CASNPGGEGYTF
-,TRBV30,CAWSVTVRDTQYF